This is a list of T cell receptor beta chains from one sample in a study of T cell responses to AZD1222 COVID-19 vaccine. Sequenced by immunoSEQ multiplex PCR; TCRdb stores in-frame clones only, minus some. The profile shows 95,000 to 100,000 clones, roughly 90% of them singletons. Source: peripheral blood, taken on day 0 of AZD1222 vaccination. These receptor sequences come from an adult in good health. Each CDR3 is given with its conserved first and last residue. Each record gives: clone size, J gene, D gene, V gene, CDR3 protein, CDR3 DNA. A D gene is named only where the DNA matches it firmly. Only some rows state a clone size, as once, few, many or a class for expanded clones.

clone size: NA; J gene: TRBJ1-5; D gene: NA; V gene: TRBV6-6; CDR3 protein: CASSPGGSGQPQHF; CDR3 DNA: TGTGCCAGCAGTCCGGGAGGGAGTGGTCAGCCCCAGCATTTT
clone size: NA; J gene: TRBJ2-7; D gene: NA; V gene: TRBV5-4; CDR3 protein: CASSLETRGEQYF; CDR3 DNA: TGTGCCAGCAGCTTGGAGACTAGGGGCGAGCAGTACTTC
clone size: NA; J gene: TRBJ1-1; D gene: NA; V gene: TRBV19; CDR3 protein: CASSALMVPTEAFF; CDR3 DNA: TGTGCCAGTAGTGCATTAATGGTGCCCACTGAAGCTTTCTTT
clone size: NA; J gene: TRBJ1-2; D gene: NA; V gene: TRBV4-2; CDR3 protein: CASSPEDGYGYTF; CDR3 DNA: TGTGCCAGCAGCCCAGAGGACGGATATGGCTACACCTTC
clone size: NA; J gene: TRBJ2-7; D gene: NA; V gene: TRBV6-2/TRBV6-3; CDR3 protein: CASSYTPEAGTAYEQYF; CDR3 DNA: TGTGCCAGCAGTTACACCCCAGAGGCGGGGACCGCCTACGAGCAGTACTTC
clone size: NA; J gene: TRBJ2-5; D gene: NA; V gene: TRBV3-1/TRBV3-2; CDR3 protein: CASSQEVARGRETQYF; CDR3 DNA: TGTGCCAGCAGCCAAGAAGTTGCGAGGGGCCGCGAGACCCAGTACTTC
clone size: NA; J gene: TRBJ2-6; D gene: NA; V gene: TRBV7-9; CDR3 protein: CASSRLGSGANVLTF; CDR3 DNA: TGTGCCAGCAGCCGATTGGGCTCTGGGGCCAACGTCCTGACTTTC
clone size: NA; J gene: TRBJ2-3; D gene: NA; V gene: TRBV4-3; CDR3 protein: CASSQGGYSTDTQYF; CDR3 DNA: TGCGCCAGCAGCCAAGGGGGCTATAGCACAGATACGCAGTATTTT
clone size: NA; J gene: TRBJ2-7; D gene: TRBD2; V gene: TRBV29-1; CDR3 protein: CSVEVRDRRLAGGGQEQYF; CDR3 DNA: TGCAGCGTTGAGGTCCGGGACCGGCGACTAGCGGGGGGAGGTCAGGAGCAGTACTTC
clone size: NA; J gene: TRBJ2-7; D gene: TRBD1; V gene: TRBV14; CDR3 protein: CASSQRQGNGPNF; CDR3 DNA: TGTGCCAGCAGCCAGAGACAGGGGAACGGGCCGAACTTC
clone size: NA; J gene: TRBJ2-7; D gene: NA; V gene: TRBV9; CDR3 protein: CASSVGTVAYEQYF; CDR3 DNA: TGTGCCAGCAGCGTCGGGACGGTCGCCTACGAGCAGTACTTC
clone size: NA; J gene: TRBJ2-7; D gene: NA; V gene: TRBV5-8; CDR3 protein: CASSAGNFGRRNEQYF; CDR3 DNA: TGTGCCAGCAGCGCGGGCAACTTTGGGAGGAGGAACGAGCAGTACTTC
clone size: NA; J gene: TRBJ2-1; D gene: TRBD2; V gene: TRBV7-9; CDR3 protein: CASSSSGRHEQFF; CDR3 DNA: TGTGCCAGCAGCTCCAGCGGGAGACATGAGCAGTTCTTC
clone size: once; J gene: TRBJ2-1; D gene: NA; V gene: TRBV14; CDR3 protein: CASSLTWKQFF; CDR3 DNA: TGTGCCAGCAGCCTCACGTGGAAGCAGTTCTTC
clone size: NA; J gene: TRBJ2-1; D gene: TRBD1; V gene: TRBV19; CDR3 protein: CASSRTGVSEQFF; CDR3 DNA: TGTGCCAGCTCCCGGACAGGGGTTAGTGAGCAGTTCTTC
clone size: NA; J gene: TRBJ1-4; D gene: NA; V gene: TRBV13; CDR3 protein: CASSSGAGDEKLFF; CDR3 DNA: TGTGCCAGCAGCTCGGGAGCCGGGGACGAAAAACTGTTTTTT
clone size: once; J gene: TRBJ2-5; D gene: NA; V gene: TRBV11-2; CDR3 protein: CASKENHRWETQYF; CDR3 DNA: TGTGCCAGCAAGGAAAACCACAGGTGGGAGACCCAGTACTTC
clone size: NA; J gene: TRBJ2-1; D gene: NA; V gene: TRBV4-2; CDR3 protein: CASSWRDSGHLFF; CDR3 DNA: TGTGCCAGCAGCTGGCGGGACTCCGGACATCTGTTCTTC
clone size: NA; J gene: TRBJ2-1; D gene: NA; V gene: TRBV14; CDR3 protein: CASSRGTESYNEQFF; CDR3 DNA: TGTGCCAGCAGCCGAGGGACGGAGTCCTACAATGAGCAGTTCTTC
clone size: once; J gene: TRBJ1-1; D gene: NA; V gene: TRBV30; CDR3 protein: CAWSSEGRGTEAFF; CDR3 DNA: TGTGCCTGGAGCTCGGAAGGGCGGGGGACTGAAGCTTTCTTT
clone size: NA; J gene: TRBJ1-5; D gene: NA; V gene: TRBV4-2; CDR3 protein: CASSQDTVGSNQPQHF; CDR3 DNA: TGTGCCAGCAGCCAAGACACCGTAGGGAGCAATCAGCCCCAGCATTTT
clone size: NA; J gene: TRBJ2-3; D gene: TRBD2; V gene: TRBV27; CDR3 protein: CASSSLRGLADNTDTQYF; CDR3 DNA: TGTGCCAGCAGTTCCCTGAGGGGACTAGCGGATAACACAGATACGCAGTATTTT
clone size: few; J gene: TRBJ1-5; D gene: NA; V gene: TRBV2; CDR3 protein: CASNPSGGTQPQHF; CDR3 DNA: TGTGCCAGCAACCCGAGTGGGGGGACTCAGCCCCAGCATTTT
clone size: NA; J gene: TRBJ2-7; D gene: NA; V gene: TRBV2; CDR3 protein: CASSEVPQGSVNEQYF; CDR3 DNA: TGTGCCAGCAGTGAAGTACCTCAGGGGTCCGTGAACGAGCAGTACTTC
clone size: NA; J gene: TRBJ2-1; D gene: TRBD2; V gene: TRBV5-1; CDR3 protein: CASSLEGLDRNEQFF; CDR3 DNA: TGCGCCAGCAGCTTGGAGGGACTAGATAGGAATGAGCAGTTCTTC
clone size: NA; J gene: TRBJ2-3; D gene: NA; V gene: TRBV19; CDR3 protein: CASRVTDTQYF; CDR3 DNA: TGTGCCAGTAGAGTCACAGATACGCAGTATTTT
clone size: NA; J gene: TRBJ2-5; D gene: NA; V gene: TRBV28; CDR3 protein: CASSLPVHEETQYF; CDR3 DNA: TGTGCCAGCAGTTTACCAGTCCATGAAGAGACCCAGTACTTC
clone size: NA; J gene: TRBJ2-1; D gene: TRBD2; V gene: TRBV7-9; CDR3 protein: CASSPILADNEQFF; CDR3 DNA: TGTGCCAGCAGCCCCATACTAGCGGACAATGAGCAGTTCTTC
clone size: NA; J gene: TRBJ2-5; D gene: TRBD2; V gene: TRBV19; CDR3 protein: CASRLAGETQYF; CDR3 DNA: TGTGCCAGTCGACTAGCGGGAGAGACCCAGTACTTC
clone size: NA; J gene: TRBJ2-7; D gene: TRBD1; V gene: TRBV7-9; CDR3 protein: CASSLSRGRQGISYEQYF; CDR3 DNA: TGTGCCAGCAGCCTCAGCCGTGGGCGACAGGGGATCTCCTACGAGCAGTACTTC
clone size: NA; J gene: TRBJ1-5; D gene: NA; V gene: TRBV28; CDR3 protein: CASTRGDSNQPQHF; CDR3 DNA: TGTGCCAGCACGCGAGGGGATAGCAATCAGCCCCAGCATTTT
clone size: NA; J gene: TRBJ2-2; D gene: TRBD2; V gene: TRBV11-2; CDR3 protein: CASSLPEREYDTGELFF; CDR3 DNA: TGTGCCAGCAGCTTACCTGAGCGGGAGTACGACACCGGGGAGCTGTTTTTT
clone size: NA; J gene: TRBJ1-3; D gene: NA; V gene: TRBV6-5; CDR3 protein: CASSYNGNTIYF; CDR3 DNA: TGTGCCAGCAGTTACAATGGAAACACCATATATTTT
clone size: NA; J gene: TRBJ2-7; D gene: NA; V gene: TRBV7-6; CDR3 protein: CASSLGGAISSYEQYF; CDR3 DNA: TGTGCCAGCAGCTTAGGAGGTGCGATTTCTTCCTACGAGCAGTACTTC
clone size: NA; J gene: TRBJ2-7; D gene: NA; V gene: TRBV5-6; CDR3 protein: CASSLLTGLARTPSYEQYF; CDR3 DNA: TGTGCCAGCAGCTTGCTAACAGGCCTAGCAAGGACCCCCTCCTACGAGCAGTACTTC
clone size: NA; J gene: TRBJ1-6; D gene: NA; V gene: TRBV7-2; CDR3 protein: CASSPRTVNSPLHF; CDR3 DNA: TGTGCCAGCAGCCCGCGGACGGTTAATTCACCCCTCCACTTT
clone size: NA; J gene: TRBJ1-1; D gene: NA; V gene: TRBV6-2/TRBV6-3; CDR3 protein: CASSPRTEAFF; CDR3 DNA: TGTGCCAGCAGTCCCCGGACTGAAGCTTTCTTT
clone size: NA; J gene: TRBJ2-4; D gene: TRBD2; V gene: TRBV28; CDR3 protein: CASSFSSGGLAKNIQYF; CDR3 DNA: TGTGCCAGCAGTTTCTCTAGCGGGGGGCTAGCCAAAAACATTCAGTACTTC
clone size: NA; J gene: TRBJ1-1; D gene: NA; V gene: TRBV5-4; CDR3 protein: CASSLGGAVLNTEAFF; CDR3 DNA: TGTGCCAGCAGCTTGGGGGGAGCCGTGTTGAACACTGAAGCTTTCTTT
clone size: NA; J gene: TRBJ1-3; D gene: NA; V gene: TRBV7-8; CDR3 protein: CASSPILSAGNTIYF; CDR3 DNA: TGTGCCAGCAGCCCGATATTGTCAGCTGGAAACACCATATATTTT
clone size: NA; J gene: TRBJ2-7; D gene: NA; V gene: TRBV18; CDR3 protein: CASSSQRSYEQYF; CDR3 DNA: TGTGCCAGCTCTTCCCAGCGGTCCTACGAGCAGTACTTC
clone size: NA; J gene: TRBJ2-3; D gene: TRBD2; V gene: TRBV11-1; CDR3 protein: CASSLGGREADTQYF; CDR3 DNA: TGTGCCAGCAGCTTAGGCGGGAGGGAGGCAGATACGCAGTATTTT
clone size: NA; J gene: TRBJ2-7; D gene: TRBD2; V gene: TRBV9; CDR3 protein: CASSVSGRAYEQYF; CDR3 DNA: TGTGCCAGCAGCGTTAGCGGGAGGGCTTACGAGCAGTACTTC
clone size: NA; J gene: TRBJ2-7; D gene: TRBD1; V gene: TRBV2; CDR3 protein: CATTGQGIHEQYF; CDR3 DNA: TGTGCCACCACGGGACAGGGCATCCACGAGCAGTACTTC
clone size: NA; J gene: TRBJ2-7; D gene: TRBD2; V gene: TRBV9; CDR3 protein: CASSVGTSYEQYF; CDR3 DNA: TGTGCCAGCAGCGTGGGGACTAGCTACGAGCAGTACTTC